The 17 T cell receptor beta chains in this list originate from one sample, sequenced in a study of T cells in narcolepsy. Profiled with immunoSEQ multiplex PCR; TCRdb holds only in-frame clones, not every one. The sample gives approximately 31,000 clones, less than 85% of which show up once; roughly 1.3% is in the top ten. Source material: CD45RA- memory CD4+ T cells from PBMCs. These receptors all stem from a human donor with narcolepsy.

This chain links TRBV23-1 with TRBJ2-7; no definite D call. TRBV23-1 is sorted into the ORF group, with uncertain function. V was trimmed by 2 bases and J by 2 bases, leaving 1 base between them. This CDR3 is 11 amino acids long. Written as DNA, the CDR3 is TGCGCCAGCAGTCAACCCTACGAGCAGTACGTC. As protein: CASSQPYEQYV.

The chain employs TRBV7-6 and TRBJ2-5, with TRBD1 matching 8 bases. The CDR3 has 17 amino acids. Germline assignment: CDR1 SGHVS and CDR2 FNYEAQ. Trimming took 5 bases from V and 4 from J; bases not matched to a gene: 15. CDR3 in amino acids: CASSPRPFGQGGETQYF. CDR3 sequence (DNA): TGTGCCAGCAGCCCAAGACCTTTCGGACAGGGAGGAGAGACCCAGTACTTC. Together with reference TRBV7-6 and TRBJ2-5, the CDR3 gives the full variable domain: GAGVSQSPRYKVTKRGQDVALRCDPISGHVSLYWYRQALGQGPEFLTYFNYEAQQDKSGLPNDRFSAERPEGSISTLTIQRTEQRDSAMYRCASSPRPFGQGGETQYFGPGTRLLVL.

The chain has TRBV5-1 and TRBJ2-7; D not resolved. Looked up from germline, CDR1 is SGHRS and CDR2 is YFSETQ. The V end was cut by 3 bases, the J end by 2 bases, with 12 bases between. The CDR3 is 14 residues long. CDR3 residues: CASSSGYGTYEQYF. The CDR3 DNA reads as TGCGCCAGCAGCTCTGGGTATGGGACCTACGAGCAGTACTTC.

The rearrangement links TRBV19 to TRBJ1-2, with unresolved D. This CDR3 contains 14 residues. The V end was cut by 4 bases, the J end by 3 bases, with 12 bases between. Germline loops: CDR1 LNHDA, CDR2 SQIVND (reference sequence). The CDR3 sequence: CASSTVRPDYGYTF. DNA for the CDR3: TGTGCCAGTAGTACGGTCAGACCCGACTATGGCTACACCTTC.

The chain is built from TRBV7-3 and TRBJ2-3; 14 bases match TRBD2. Trimming cost V 3 bases and J 2 bases; bases outside gene matches: 1. The germline CDR1 and CDR2 sequences are SGHTA and FQGTGA. The CDR3 has 16 amino acids. The CDR3 protein is CASSLGLAGVTDTQYF. The CDR3 bases are TGTGCCAGCAGCTTGGGACTAGCGGGGGTCACAGATACGCAGTATTTT.

Concerning this clone itself: This same CDR3 is encoded by further DNA sequences in the sample. The rearrangement uses TRBV30 and TRBJ1-6; no clear D gene. Looked up from germline, CDR1 is GTSNPN and CDR2 is SVGIG (reference sequence). This CDR3 has 16 amino acids. Trimming left V 1 base short and J 3 bases short, with 13 bases between. CDR3 in amino acids: CAWSGGRLDYNSPLHF. The CDR3 DNA reads TGTGCCTGGAGTGGAGGACGCCTGGACTATAATTCACCCCTCCACTTT. The full variable domain, rest sourced from reference TRBV30 and TRBJ1-6, is SQTIHQWPATLVQPVGSPLSLECTVEGTSNPNLYWYRQAAGRGLQLLFYSVGIGQISSEVPQNLSASRPQDRQFILSSKKLLLSDSGFYLCAWSGGRLDYNSPLHFGNGTRLTVT.

This chain links TRBV18 with TRBJ1-1; D not resolved. The germline V and J ends were trimmed by 2 bases and 0 bases, with 7 bases remaining between them. There are 14 residues in the CDR3. Per germline, CDR1 KGHSH and CDR2 LQKENI. CDR3 bases: TGTGCCAGCTCACCAAATTCACTGAACACTGAAGCTTTCTTT. This codes for CASSPNSLNTEAFF.

V and J are TRBV9 and TRBJ1-6; 7 nucleotides align to TRBD1. The germline CDR1 and CDR2 sequences are SGDLS and YYNGEE. V lost 4 bases to trimming and J lost 9 bases; unmatched junction nucleotides: 4. The length of the CDR3 is 13 residues. The CDR3 nucleotides are TGTGCCAGCAGCCCCTACAGGGGTTCACCCCTCCACTTT. As protein: CASSPYRGSPLHF.

The chain is built from TRBV27 and TRBJ2-1; tentative D call: TRBD2 (5 bases). The CDR3 sequence is 14 residues long. Germline loops: CDR1 MNHEY, CDR2 SMNVEV (reference sequence). Trimming took 5 bases from V and 7 from J, leaving 15 bases between them. The CDR3 region is CASSKPGVLNEQFF. CDR3 sequence (DNA): TGTGCCAGCAGTAAACCCGGGGTGCTAAATGAGCAGTTCTTC.

The chain joins TRBV19 to TRBJ1-2; 8 nucleotides match TRBD1. The length of the CDR3 is 17 residues. Unmatched junction bases numbered 12, after V lost 5 bases and J lost 1 base. Germline assignment: CDR1 LNHDA and CDR2 SQIVND (reference sequence). The CDR3 here is CASSSRQGRFLNYGYTF. DNA for the CDR3: TGTGCCAGTAGTTCGCGACAGGGGCGCTTCCTTAACTATGGCTACACCTTC.

This clone was counted a single time. The chain couples TRBV10-2 to TRBJ2-1; 10 nucleotides match TRBD2. V shed 3 bases and J 3 bases; nucleotides not matched to a gene: 8. Per the germline V gene, CDR1 is WSHSY and CDR2 is SAAADI. CDR3 length: 17 residues. The CDR3 DNA is TGCGCCAGCAGTGAAGGGGCCGGGACTAGCGTCTACAATGAGCAGTTCTTC. Amino acid sequence: CASSEGAGTSVYNEQFF.

V usage is TRBV28 and J usage is TRBJ1-6; a weak D match, TRBD1 (6 bases). This CDR3 is 16 amino acids long. Germline CDR1 and CDR2: MDHEN and SYDVKM. Trimming removed 6 bases from V and 2 bases from J, with 14 bases in between. For the CDR3, the DNA is TGTGCCAGCAGACAGGACAGACCAACCTATAATTCACCCCTCCACTTT. The encoded protein is CASRQDRPTYNSPLHF. The whole variable domain, filled in from reference TRBV28 and TRBJ1-6, reads DVKVTQSSRYLVKRTGEKVFLECVQDMDHENMFWYRQDPGLGLRLIYFSYDVKMKEKGDIPEGYSVSREKKERFSLILESASTNQTSMYLCASRQDRPTYNSPLHFGNGTRLTVT.

The chain combines TRBV7-9 with TRBJ2-7; 8 bases agree with TRBD1. This CDR3 is 16 amino acids long. The junction had 10 bases not matched to a gene; V was cut back by 6 bases and J by 0 bases. Germline CDR1 and CDR2: SEHNR and FQNEAQ (reference sequence). The CDR3 nucleotides read TGTGCCAGCAGTCCCGACAGGGGTCTTTTCTCCTACGAGCAGTACTTC. This gives the protein CASSPDRGLFSYEQYF.

The chain joins TRBV13 to TRBJ1-2; no definite D call. Germline values: CDR1 PRHDT, CDR2 FYEKMQ (reference sequence). Trimming shortened V by 2 bases and J by 8 bases, and 15 bases separated the two germline ends. The CDR3 totals 14 residues. The CDR3 DNA follows: TGTGCCAGCAGCTTATCCCGTAGGTCGGAGGGCTACACCTTC. Translation: CASSLSRRSEGYTF. Filled out from reference TRBV13 and TRBJ1-2, the complete variable domain reads AAGVIQSPRHLIKEKRETATLKCYPIPRHDTVYWYQQGPGQDPQFLISFYEKMQSDKGSIPDRFSAQQFSDYHSELNMSSLELGDSALYFCASSLSRRSEGYTFGSGTRLTVV.

As concerns this clone: This sample includes further DNA sequences coding for the same CDR3. CDR3 loop: CASSLTGALYTEAFF. The CDR3 DNA sequence: TGTGCCAGCAGTTTGACAGGGGCCCTTTACACTGAAGCTTTCTTT. The chain employs TRBV28 and TRBJ1-1; 8 positions agree with TRBD1. The trim removed 3 bases at V and 3 bases at J, leaving 6 bases unmatched. This CDR3 has 15 amino acids. Germline CDR1 is MDHEN and CDR2 is SYDVKM.

The chain is built from TRBV15 and TRBJ1-4; possible D gene TRBD1, 6 bases. This CDR3 comprises 16 residues. Trimming took off 2 bases at V and 0 bases at J, with 10 bases between the two ends. Germline CDR1 LNHNV, CDR2 YYDKDF (reference sequence). CDR3 region: CATSRQRGATNEKLFF. The CDR3 DNA reads TGTGCCACCAGCAGACAAAGGGGGGCAACTAATGAAAAACTGTTTTTT.

The chain uses TRBV28 and TRBJ2-1; maybe TRBD1 (6 bases). The V end was cut by 6 bases, the J end by 4 bases, with 10 bases between. Germline assignment: CDR1 MDHEN and CDR2 SYDVKM. The CDR3 has 13 residues. In DNA form, the CDR3 reads TGTGCCAGCAGCCAAGGACAGTACAATGAGCAGTTCTTC. Its protein is CASSQGQYNEQFF.